The T cell receptor beta chain described here comes from a study of response to subunit inactivated influenza vaccine. The study, taken as a whole, reports: There was a suggestion from the authors that each seasonal influenza vaccination recruits few new T cells.

This clonotype was counted only a few times. The antigen remains unidentified. TCRdb itself ran the RT-PCR reads through MiXCR, one entry per CDR3 protein. The sample carries fewer than 700,000 distinct CDR3 sequences, 13% recorded once. Trimming took off 7 bases at V and 5 bases at J, with 2 bases between the two ends. The CDR3 is made up of 9 amino acids. This clonotype was sampled from a man aged 50-59 years who received an inactivated influenza vaccine. The source was PBMCs from blood, collected about 40 days after vaccination. The chain employs TRBV12-3 or TRBV12-4 and TRBJ2-5; no reliable D call. The CDR3 spells CASKETQYF. The CDR3 bases are TGTGCCAGCAAGGAGACCCAGTACTTC.